This entry features one T cell receptor (beta chain) sequence. Its antigen is unknown. Base qualities are not recorded, but no much larger clone differs from it by a single base. Measured from the cysteine to the phenylalanine, the CDR3 is 19 residues long. Here the CDR3 DNA is all that survives: 57 bases in frame from base 1. These data come from a study of a mutant IDH1 vaccine in newly diagnosed glioma (dated by TCRdb to about 2021). As for the study more broadly: Vaccination was initiated 4-6 weeks after radiotherapy alone, or concurrently with temozolomide cycles in the chemotherapy-containing groups. The roughly 32 treated patients were approximately 62% male and around 38% female, with a mean age of approximately 38 years. Before enrollment, most patients had been given radiochemotherapy with temozolomide as standard therapy, while the rest had received either radiotherapy alone or temozolomide alone. The week-35 safety follow-up took place at visit V12, and the week-47 end of study took place at visit V13. Peripheral blood was drawn at six visits: V03 (baseline), V05, V07, V10, V12 and V13. Longitudinal TCRB deep sequencing was done for 25 treated patients, wherever samples were available for exploratory analyses. The research as a whole found: Immune responses induced by the vaccine were seen in around 94% of patients across multiple MHC alleles. Pseudoprogression appeared unrelated to alterations in the top peripheral T cell clonotypes detected by TCRB sequencing. PBMC samples for TCRB deep sequencing were selected based on availability. The authors stated that sample limitations prevented analyses of patient blood samples from being reproduced.

In the paper's terms, the time point label means: week 47, end of study. A 20-mer mutant IDH1 peptide at 300 micrograms in Montanide made up each vaccine dose, which was injected subcutaneously together with topical imiquimod. Patients were given eight vaccinations, in weeks 1, 3, 5, 7, 11, 15, 19 and 23, which matched visits V03 through V10. Donors had newly diagnosed WHO grade 3 or 4 IDH1-mutant astrocytomas with loss of nuclear ATRX. The samples were drawn from NOA16, a multicentre, single-arm, open-label phase I trial in Germany that tested a mutant IDH1 peptide vaccine in humans for the first time. Genomic DNA for TCRB sequencing was extracted from EDTA blood using the DNeasy Blood and Tissue Kit. The method was the immunoSEQ multiplex PCR assay. Rearranged TCR beta chain sequences were amplified with the hsTCRB Kit following the manufacturer's protocol. TCRB libraries were sequenced on an Illumina MiSeq. The paper's data handling went like this. The kit vendor's proprietary platform handled demultiplexing, trimming and gene mapping. The clones in this table, taken by TCRdb from immuneACCESS, are in-frame only. Not every clone is retained; where verified, under half of the shortfall comes from an unresolved V gene, and the cause of the rest is unknown. The D gene and trimming were derived from the DNA, and the V and J assignments and clone size from that table. In this sample the table shows about 50,000 clones, about three quarters of which occur a single time. The ten largest make up about 4.9% of the sample.

The sequences come from PBMCs, collected from a glioma patient whose treatment included an IDH1 peptide vaccine. The clonotype originates from a middle-aged woman with glioma. Some clones in this sample may be carry-over from other donors' samples. The sequence links TRBV21-1 to TRBJ2-7; the DNA was not compared with TRBD1, the D call given in the table. TRBV21-1 constitutes a pseudogene. The CDR3 reads as follows: CASIGPSPDRDPWGYEQYF. The DNA sequence follows: TGTGCCAGCATCGGGCCCTCTCCGGACAGGGATCCTTGGGGCTACGAGCAGTACTTC.